The rows below give T cell receptor beta chains drawn from one sample of a study of CD8+CD57+ T cells in acquired aplastic anemia. TCRdb re-called the reads with MiXCR, one entry per CDR3 protein. The table has around 68,000 distinct CDR3 sequences, approximately 50% seen once; the top ten hold about 8.9%. Sequenced input: sorted CD4+, CD8+, or CD8+CD57+ T cells (not recorded which) from PBMCs. Receptors originate from a human donor in good health, serving as a control. Each CDR3 is given with its conserved first and last residue. A D gene is named only where the DNA matches it firmly. Some rows mark clone size as missing; the rest say once, few, many or name a class of expanded clone.

D	V	size	J	DNA	CDR3
TRBD2	TRBV29-1	NA	TRBJ2-5	TGCAGCGCCGCCGGGACTAGCGGGGGCACTACTCAAGAGACCCAGTACTTC	CSAAGTSGGTTQETQYF
TRBD1	TRBV7-9	many	TRBJ1-1	TGTGCCAGCAGCCACGACAGGGCTAGTGTCATGAACACTGAAGCTTTCTTT	CASSHDRASVMNTEAFF
TRBD2	TRBV3-1	many	TRBJ2-7	TGTGCCAGCAGCCAAGAACTAGCGGGAGTATTCACCGAGCAGTACTTC	CASSQELAGVFTEQYF
TRBD1	TRBV4-1	few	TRBJ2-7	TGCGCCAGCAGCCAAGCCGGGACAGGGGGCGCGGGGCAGTACTTC	CASSQAGTGGAGQYF
TRBD2	TRBV20-1	many	TRBJ2-1	TGCAGTGCCACAACAATTGAGGCGGGAGGCTCCTACAATGAGCAGTTCTTC	CSATTIEAGGSYNEQFF
NA	TRBV5-1	NA	TRBJ1-2	TGCGCCAGCAGCTTGGTGGGATATGGCTACACCTTC	CASSLVGYGYTF
TRBD2	TRBV10-1	NA	TRBJ2-2	TGCGCCAGCAGCGGACTAGCGGCCGGGGAGCTGTTTTTT	CASSGLAAGELFF
TRBD1	TRBV27	many	TRBJ2-7	TGTGCCAGCAGACCCACAGGGGGCATTTACGAGCAGTACTTC	CASRPTGGIYEQYF
NA	TRBV20-1	few	TRBJ2-5	TGCAGTGCTAGAACCGGGGGTAGGGAGACCCAGTACTTC	CSARTGGRETQYF
NA	TRBV29-1	NA	TRBJ1-5	TGCAGCGGTCGAATTAGCAATCAGCCCCAGCATTTT	CSGRISNQPQHF
NA	TRBV25-1	NA	TRBJ1-2	TGTGCCAGCAGTGATGGGCGACCCCCTTATGGCTACACCTTC	CASSDGRPPYGYTF
TRBD1	TRBV27	many	TRBJ1-2	TGTGCCAGCAGTTTATTTGGACAGGACCCCTTAGGCTACACCTTC	CASSLFGQDPLGYTF
NA	TRBV4-1	many	TRBJ1-1	TGCGCCAGCAGCCAAGACGAGTCATATATGAACACTGAAGCTTTCTTT	CASSQDESYMNTEAFF
TRBD1	TRBV29-1	NA	TRBJ2-5	TGCAGCGTTGAAGTTTCCTGGACAGGGTTTGAGACCCAGTACTTC	CSVEVSWTGFETQYF
NA	TRBV6-5	many	TRBJ1-3	TGTGCCAGCAGTTACTCGAGCCAGGGGACGGGAAACACCATATATTTT	CASSYSSQGTGNTIYF